Presented here are 8 T cell receptor beta chains from one specimen sequenced in a study of cytomegalovirus exposure and HLA in healthy donors. The PCR had 60 Vbeta and 13 Jbeta primers. Method: immunoSEQ multiplex PCR; TCRdb's copy keeps in-frame clones and lacks some. Seen here are approximately 100,000 clones, about 81% observed once, and the top ten hold more than 1.4%. Sample: PBMCs. These receptors came from a middle-aged man in good health and CMV-seronegative.

The sample holds one count of this clone. This chain links TRBV5-4 with TRBJ1-2; TRBD1 aligns across 9 bases. CDR1 is SGHNT, CDR2 YYREEE, per germline (reference sequence). The length of the CDR3 is 17 residues. The V and J ends lost 4 bases and 0 bases, in that order; junction bases with no gene match: 10. The CDR3 region has the DNA TGTGCCAGCAGCGATCGACAACAGGGGGCGTCTAACTATGGCTACACCTTC. It encodes CASSDRQQGASNYGYTF.

CDR3 in amino acids: CASSPSGRETQYF. The CDR3 DNA follows: TGTGCCAGTAGTCCCTCAGGGAGGGAGACCCAGTACTTC. The chain is built from TRBV19 and TRBJ2-5; possible D gene TRBD2, 6 bases. The CDR3 is made up of 13 amino acids. CDR1 is LNHDA, CDR2 SQIVND, per germline (reference sequence). Trimming pared 5 bases from V and 5 bases from J, leaving 12 bases between.

The CDR3 is CSVEKGAGNEQYF. CDR3 DNA sequence: TGCAGCGTTGAAAAGGGGGCAGGGAACGAGCAGTACTTC. The rearrangement uses TRBV29-1 and TRBJ2-7; 7 bases fit TRBD1. The CDR3 covers 13 residues. J lost 5 bases, V lost 2 bases, and 6 bases had no gene match. Germline V CDR1 and CDR2: SQVTM, ANQGSEA.

The chain couples TRBV28 to TRBJ1-6, with D perhaps matching TRBD1 (6 bases). CDR1 and CDR2 from the germline V gene are MDHEN and SYDVKM. V lost 4 bases and J lost 3, with 10 bases in between. The CDR3 length is 15 residues. The CDR3 sequence is CASSSRQVYNSPLHF. The CDR3 region has the DNA TGTGCCAGCAGTTCCAGACAGGTCTATAATTCACCCCTCCACTTT.

The sample holds one count of this clone. This rearrangement joins TRBV25-1 to TRBJ2-7; TRBD1 matches 10 bases. Per the germline V gene, CDR1 is MGHDK and CDR2 is SYGVNS. V gave up 8 bases and J gave up 12 bases; unmatched junction bases: 13. The CDR3 is 13 residues long. The CDR3 DNA sequence: TGTGCCAGCGAAGACAGGGGGCCTGGACGTCGGTACTTC. It yields the protein CASEDRGPGRRYF.

The chain couples TRBV10-2 to TRBJ2-4, with 7 bases identical to TRBD2. This CDR3 spans 16 amino acids. From germline, CDR1 is WSHSY and CDR2 SAAADI. The junction had 2 bases not matched to a gene; V was cut back by 0 bases and J by 0 bases. The CDR3 loop reads CASSESWGGAKNIQYF. CDR3 nucleotide sequence: TGCGCCAGCAGTGAGTCCTGGGGGGGAGCCAAAAACATTCAGTACTTC.

The rearrangement uses TRBV5-1 and TRBJ2-5; TRBD1 aligns across 12 bases. This CDR3 is built from 15 residues. Unmatched junction bases numbered 8, after V lost 7 bases and J lost 4 bases. The germline gives CDR1 SGHRS, CDR2 YFSETQ. As DNA, the CDR3 is TGCGCCAGCTGGACCGGGACAGGGGGCTCAGAGACCCAGTACTTC. Protein product: CASWTGTGGSETQYF.

The J gene is TRBJ2-5, the V gene TRBV18; 7 bases are a match to TRBD1. The end of the DNA aligns better with TRBJ2-7, so the J call may be wrong. Germline CDR1 KGHSH, CDR2 LQKENI. The CDR3 length is 14 residues. The CDR3 coding sequence is TGTGCAAGCACCACCGGGACAGAAAACTACGAGCAGTACTTC. This gives the protein CASTTGTENYEQYF.